This T cell receptor (beta chain) comes out of a study of blood T cell repertoires in COVID-19. Overall study: Sample material is recorded as cDNA or gDNA derived from T cells, B-cell-depleted T cells, or PBMCs.

CDR1 is SNHLY and CDR2 is FYNNEI in the germline V gene. The CDR3 contains 15 residues. The junction had 7 bases not matched to a gene; V was cut back by 6 bases and J by 8 bases. Using immunoSEQ multiplex PCR, the repertoire was profiled, and TCRdb retains in-frame clones only, with some absent. Altogether some 230,000 clones are present, 80% to 85% being singletons, with the ten largest covering about 2.9%. The TCR sequence derives from a woman aged 25 to 39 who had recovered from COVID-19. Sequencing was carried out using peripheral blood. The rearrangement uses TRBV2 and TRBJ2-3; 14 bases are shared with TRBD2. CDR3 in amino acids: CASSGTSGRTGTQYF. In DNA, the CDR3 is TGTGCCAGCAGCGGGACTAGCGGGAGAACGGGTACGCAGTATTTT.